The clone carrying this T cell receptor (beta chain) was observed a handful of times. Its antigen remains unidentified. This entry comes from a study of T cell repertoires in cytomegalovirus infection. Study context: Matching HLA type, along with CMV infection, was indicated by public TCR beta signatures.

TCRdb processed the reads anew with MiXCR; each CDR3 protein has one entry. This sample carries approximately 400,000 distinct CDR3 sequences, roughly 30% of them seen once, and the ten largest clones take roughly an eighth. The ends were cut back, 4 bases at V and 3 bases at J, with 13 bases in the middle. This CDR3 spans 15 amino acids. Study-wide findings and caveats: HLA-C-restricted TCR beta clonotypes specific for CMV led the ex vivo response. Pooled public TCR beta family frequency picked out CMV carriers with the relevant HLA.

The clonotype was recovered from a human donor in good health (CMV status not recorded). Some clones in this sample may be carry-over from other donors' samples. The sequencing input was PBMCs. V usage is TRBV12-3 or TRBV12-4 and J usage is TRBJ1-3; the D gene is possibly TRBD1 (5 bases). This chain's CDR3 is CASSSLVGGGNTIYF. Here the CDR3 DNA reads TGTGCCAGCAGTTCGCTGGTCGGGGGTGGAAACACCATATATTTT.